Below, 22 T cell receptor beta chains from the same sample are listed, as sequenced in a study of CD8 T cells in ankylosing spondylitis. MiXCR, run by TCRdb on the 5' RACE reads, gives a single entry per CDR3 protein. The table shows under 85,000 distinct CDR3 sequences, with approximately 5% occurring only once. What was sequenced was blood, either unsorted or a sorted T cell fraction (not recorded which). These receptors were taken from a male donor with ankylosing spondylitis or in good health (not recorded which).

This clonotype occurred many times. This sequence joins TRBV7-2 and TRBJ2-1; D not resolved. This CDR3 is built from 14 residues. Germline V gene lookup returns CDR1 SGHTA and CDR2 FQGNSA. Between the trimmed V and J ends, which lost 0 bases and 9 bases, there was a span of 12 bases. As DNA, the CDR3 is TGTGCCAGCAGCTTAGCCTACGACTTACCTGAGCAGTTCTTC. This gives the protein CASSLAYDLPEQFF.

The table lists this clonotype with many counts. This chain connects TRBV20-1 to TRBJ2-5; 10 bases match TRBD2. The CDR3 has 14 residues. The V and J ends lost 1 base and 1 base, in that order; junction bases with no gene match: 0. Per germline, CDR1 DFQATT and CDR2 SNEGSKA (reference sequence). The CDR3 coding sequence is TGCAGTGCTAGAGGGACTAGCGGCCAAGAGACCCAGTACTTC. This encodes CSARGTSGQETQYF.

This clonotype was found many times. The V gene is TRBV12-3 or TRBV12-4, the J gene TRBJ2-2; no firm D call. With 6 bases removed from V and 0 bases from J, the gap between germline ends came to 20 bases. The CDR3 is 18 amino acids. This CDR3 is CASSDGYTPATNTGELFF. The CDR3 bases are TGTGCCAGCAGCGACGGCTACACACCAGCTACGAACACCGGGGAGCTGTTTTTT.

This clonotype has ten or more counts. This chain connects TRBV5-1 to TRBJ2-1, with 10 bases identical to TRBD2. Germline V gives CDR1 SGHRS, CDR2 YFSETQ. V dropped 6 bases and J dropped 2; count of bases not matched to a gene: 5. This CDR3 is built from 15 residues. The CDR3 nucleotides are TGCGCCAGCATGCTTAGCGGGGGGACCTACAATGAGCAGTTCTTC. Protein: CASMLSGGTYNEQFF.

This clonotype occurred many times. V usage is TRBV12-3 or TRBV12-4 and J usage is TRBJ2-6; 7 bases are a match to TRBD1. The V segment lost 7 bases and the J segment 4 bases; nucleotides outside the gene matches: 10. The CDR3 is 16 residues long. The CDR3 protein is CASTMTGSIGANVLTF. For the CDR3, the DNA is TGTGCCAGCACTATGACAGGGTCAATCGGGGCCAACGTCCTGACTTTC.

The table lists this clonotype with many counts. This sequence joins TRBV11-2 and TRBJ2-3; 7 bases fit TRBD1. The CDR3 sequence is 15 residues long. J was trimmed by 5 bases and V by 5 bases; bases with no gene match: 10. Looked up from germline, CDR1 is SGHAT and CDR2 is FQNNGV. The CDR3 here is CASSLGGQTVDTQYF. Here the CDR3 DNA reads TGTGCCAGCAGCCTAGGGGGACAGACTGTAGATACGCAGTATTTT.

The sample holds many counts of this clonotype. The chain combines TRBV28 with TRBJ2-3; the D is unclear. Deletions cut 6 bases from V and 4 bases from J, with 17 bases between. The CDR3 sequence is 15 residues long. Per germline, CDR1 MDHEN and CDR2 SYDVKM. This chain's CDR3 is CASSPRNGVSDTQYF. CDR3 nucleotides: TGTGCCAGCAGCCCACGTAATGGGGTGTCAGATACGCAGTATTTT.

This clonotype was counted at least ten times. The V call is TRBV4-1, the J call TRBJ2-1; 10 bases are a match to TRBD1. The germline V gene has CDR1 MGHRA and CDR2 YSYEKL. There are 17 residues in the CDR3. With V trimmed by 0 bases and J by 8 bases, 10 bases remained unmatched. The CDR3 loop is CASSQDLRDRGPDEQFF. Written as DNA, the CDR3 is TGCGCCAGCAGCCAAGATCTACGGGACAGGGGACCGGATGAGCAGTTCTTC.

In its sample, this clonotype was seen many times. The chain combines TRBV5-5 with TRBJ2-3; D is perhaps TRBD2 (6 bases). Germline CDR1 SGHKS, CDR2 YYEKEE (reference sequence). CDR3 length: 15 residues. V lost 4 bases and J lost 2, with 14 bases in between. The CDR3 is CASSLGGANTDTQYF. In DNA, the CDR3 is TGTGCCAGCAGCCTGGGAGGAGCTAACACAGATACGCAGTATTTT.

This rearrangement joins TRBV14 to TRBJ2-5; tentative D call: TRBD2 (7 bases). Trimming pared 3 bases from V and 4 bases from J, leaving 15 bases between. The CDR3 runs to 15 residues. Per germline, CDR1 SGHDN and CDR2 FVKESK. CDR3 coding DNA: TGTGCCAGCAGCCAGCTGAAGGGGGGGCCAGAGACCCAGTACTTC. This gives the protein CASSQLKGGPETQYF.

In its sample, this clonotype was seen many times. The chain uses TRBV29-1 and TRBJ1-2, with no clear D. The CDR3 loop spans 12 amino acids. Per germline, CDR1 SQVTM and CDR2 ANQGSEA. The V end was cut by 2 bases, the J end by 5 bases, with 9 bases between. This CDR3 is CSVEYSPYGYTF. The DNA of the CDR3 is TGCAGCGTTGAATACAGCCCTTATGGCTACACCTTC. The full variable domain, completed using reference TRBV29-1 and TRBJ1-2, is SAVISQKPSRDICQRGTSLTIQCQVDSQVTMMFWYRQQPGQSLTLIATANQGSEATYESGFVIDKFPISRPNLTFSTLTVSNMSPEDSSIYLCSVEYSPYGYTFGSGTRLTVV.

This clonotype has at least ten counts. V is TRBV4-2 and J is TRBJ2-3; 9 bases line up with TRBD2. Looked up from germline, CDR1 is LGHNA and CDR2 is YNFKEQ. The CDR3 is made up of 16 amino acids. J gave up 2 bases and V 4 bases, and 7 bases lay outside the gene matches. For the CDR3, the DNA is TGTGCCAGCAGCCCCGAGGTAGCGGGGGCCACAGATACGCAGTATTTT. This sequence encodes CASSPEVAGATDTQYF.

This clonotype was detected many times. CDR3 bases: TGCGCCAGCAGCTTACGGCTCGGGGGCCAAGAGACCCAGTACTTC. Its translation: CASSLRLGGQETQYF. This chain uses TRBV4-1 with TRBJ2-5, with D perhaps TRBD2 (6 bases). The germline V and J ends were trimmed by 5 bases and 1 base, with 14 bases remaining between them. CDR1 is MGHRA and CDR2 is YSYEKL in the germline V gene. The CDR3 consists of 15 residues.

Ten or more counts support this clonotype. The chain couples TRBV28 to TRBJ2-1, with 8 bases fitting TRBD2. V lost 7 bases to trimming and J lost 5 bases; unmatched junction nucleotides: 7. The CDR3 contains 14 residues. In germline, CDR1 is MDHEN, CDR2 SYDVKM. The CDR3 DNA follows: TGTGCCAGCATTAAGACTAGCGTCGACAATGAGCAGTTCTTC. Its protein product is CASIKTSVDNEQFF.

This clonotype was counted at least ten times. The chain has TRBV24-1 and TRBJ2-5, with a weak D call TRBD2 (5 bases). CDR1 KGHDR and CDR2 SFDVKD come from the germline V gene. V gave up 9 bases and J gave up 0 bases, with 10 bases separating them. CDR3 size: 13 residues. For the CDR3, the DNA is TGTGCCACCCGTGGACTGAACCAAGAGACCCAGTACTTC. Protein: CATRGLNQETQYF.

In this sample, this clonotype turned up many times. This rearrangement joins TRBV21-1 to TRBJ1-5; whether TRBD1, the table's D call, matches the DNA was not checked. TRBV21-1 is an annotated pseudogene. The CDR3 has 15 residues. The CDR3 DNA is TGTGCCAGCAGCGCTGGACAGGGGAGAGTCCAGCCCCAGCATTTT. It encodes CASSAGQGRVQPQHF.

The V call is TRBV6-5, the J call TRBJ2-5; TRBD2 might be the D (5 bases). Germline lookup yields CDR1 MNHEY and CDR2 SVGAGI. The ends were cut back, 6 bases at V and 4 bases at J, with 15 bases in the middle. The CDR3 is 14 amino acids. As DNA, the CDR3 is TGTGCCAGCAGATACACGGGATCCCGAGAGACCCAGTACTTC. Translated, it gives CASRYTGSRETQYF.

This clonotype was detected many times. The rearrangement joins TRBV28 to TRBJ2-7; D remains ambiguous. Per germline, CDR1 MDHEN and CDR2 SYDVKM. CDR3 length: 17 amino acids. V lost 1 base and J 6 bases, leaving 22 bases between the germline ends. The DNA of the CDR3 is TGTGCCAGCAGTTTATCCTTCGAGTCCCCGACGGCGTTCGAGCAGTACTTC. Its translation: CASSLSFESPTAFEQYF.

This clonotype was counted at least ten times. The chain employs TRBV27 and TRBJ1-2, with TRBD1 identical over 10 bases. The CDR3 runs to 13 residues. V dropped 5 bases and J dropped 7; count of bases not matched to a gene: 4. Germline values: CDR1 MNHEY, CDR2 SMNVEV (reference sequence). The CDR3 DNA is TGTGCCAGCAGTCGACAGGGGGCGGGTGGCTACACCTTC. Its protein is CASSRQGAGGYTF.

The chain's CDR3 is CASSPTSFRLAGSTDTQYF. For the CDR3, the DNA is TGTGCCAGCAGCCCGACATCTTTTAGACTAGCGGGGTCCACAGATACGCAGTATTTT. The genes are TRBV11-2 and TRBJ2-3; TRBD2 agrees at 11 bases. The CDR3 loop spans 19 amino acids. With V trimmed by 5 bases and J by 2 bases, 15 bases remained unmatched. Germline CDR1 and CDR2: SGHAT and FQNNGV.

This clonotype was counted at least ten times. The chain combines TRBV11-1 with TRBJ1-2; 8 bases are a match to TRBD1. Looked up from germline, CDR1 is SGHAT and CDR2 is FQDESV (reference sequence). With 6 bases clipped from V and 2 bases from J, the junction kept 20 bases outside the gene matches. The CDR3 length is 19 residues. In nucleotides, the CDR3 is TGTGCCAGCAGTACGCGTTGGGATCCCATGGGACAGGCCAACTATGGCTACACCTTC. Its translation is CASSTRWDPMGQANYGYTF.

There are many counts of this clonotype. The chain carries TRBV5-1 and TRBJ2-3, with 11 bases matching TRBD2. The CDR3 is made up of 18 amino acids. After removal of 0 bases from V and 6 bases from J, the junction contained 12 bases not matched to a gene. The V gene's germline CDR1 is SGHRS and CDR2 YFSETQ. The CDR3 loop is CASSLEGPYSGGADTQYF. The CDR3 DNA follows: TGCGCCAGCAGCTTGGAGGGTCCGTATAGCGGGGGGGCGGATACGCAGTATTTT.